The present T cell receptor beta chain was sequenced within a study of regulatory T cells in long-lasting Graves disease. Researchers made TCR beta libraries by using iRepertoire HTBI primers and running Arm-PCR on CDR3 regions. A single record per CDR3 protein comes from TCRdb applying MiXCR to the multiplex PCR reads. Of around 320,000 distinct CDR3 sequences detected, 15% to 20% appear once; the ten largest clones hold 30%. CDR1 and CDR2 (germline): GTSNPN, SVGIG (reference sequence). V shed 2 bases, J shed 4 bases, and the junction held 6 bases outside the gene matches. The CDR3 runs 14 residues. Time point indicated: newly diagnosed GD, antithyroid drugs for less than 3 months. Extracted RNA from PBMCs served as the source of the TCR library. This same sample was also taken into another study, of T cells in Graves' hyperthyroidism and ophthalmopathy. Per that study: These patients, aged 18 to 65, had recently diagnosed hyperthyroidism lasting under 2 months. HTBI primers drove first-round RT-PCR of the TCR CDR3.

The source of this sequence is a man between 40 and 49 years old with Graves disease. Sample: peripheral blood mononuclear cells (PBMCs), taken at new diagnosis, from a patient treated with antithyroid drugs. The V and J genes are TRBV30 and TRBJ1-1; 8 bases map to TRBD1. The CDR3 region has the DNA TGTGCCTGGAGTAATAACAGGGGGGCCACTGAAGCTTTCTTT. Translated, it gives CAWSNNRGATEAFF.